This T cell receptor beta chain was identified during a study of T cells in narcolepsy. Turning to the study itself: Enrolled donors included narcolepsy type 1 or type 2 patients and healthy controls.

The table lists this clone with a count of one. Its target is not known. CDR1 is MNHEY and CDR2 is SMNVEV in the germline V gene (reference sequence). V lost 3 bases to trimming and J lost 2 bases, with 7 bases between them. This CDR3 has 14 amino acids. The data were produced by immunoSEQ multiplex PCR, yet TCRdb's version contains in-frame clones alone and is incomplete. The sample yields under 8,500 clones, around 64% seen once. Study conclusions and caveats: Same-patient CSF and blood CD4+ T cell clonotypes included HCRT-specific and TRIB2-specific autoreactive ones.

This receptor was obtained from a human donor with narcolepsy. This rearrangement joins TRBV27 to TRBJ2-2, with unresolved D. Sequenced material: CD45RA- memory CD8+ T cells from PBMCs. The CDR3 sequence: CASSFSGNTGELFF. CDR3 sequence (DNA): TGTGCCAGCAGTTTTTCAGGAAACACCGGGGAGCTGTTTTTT.